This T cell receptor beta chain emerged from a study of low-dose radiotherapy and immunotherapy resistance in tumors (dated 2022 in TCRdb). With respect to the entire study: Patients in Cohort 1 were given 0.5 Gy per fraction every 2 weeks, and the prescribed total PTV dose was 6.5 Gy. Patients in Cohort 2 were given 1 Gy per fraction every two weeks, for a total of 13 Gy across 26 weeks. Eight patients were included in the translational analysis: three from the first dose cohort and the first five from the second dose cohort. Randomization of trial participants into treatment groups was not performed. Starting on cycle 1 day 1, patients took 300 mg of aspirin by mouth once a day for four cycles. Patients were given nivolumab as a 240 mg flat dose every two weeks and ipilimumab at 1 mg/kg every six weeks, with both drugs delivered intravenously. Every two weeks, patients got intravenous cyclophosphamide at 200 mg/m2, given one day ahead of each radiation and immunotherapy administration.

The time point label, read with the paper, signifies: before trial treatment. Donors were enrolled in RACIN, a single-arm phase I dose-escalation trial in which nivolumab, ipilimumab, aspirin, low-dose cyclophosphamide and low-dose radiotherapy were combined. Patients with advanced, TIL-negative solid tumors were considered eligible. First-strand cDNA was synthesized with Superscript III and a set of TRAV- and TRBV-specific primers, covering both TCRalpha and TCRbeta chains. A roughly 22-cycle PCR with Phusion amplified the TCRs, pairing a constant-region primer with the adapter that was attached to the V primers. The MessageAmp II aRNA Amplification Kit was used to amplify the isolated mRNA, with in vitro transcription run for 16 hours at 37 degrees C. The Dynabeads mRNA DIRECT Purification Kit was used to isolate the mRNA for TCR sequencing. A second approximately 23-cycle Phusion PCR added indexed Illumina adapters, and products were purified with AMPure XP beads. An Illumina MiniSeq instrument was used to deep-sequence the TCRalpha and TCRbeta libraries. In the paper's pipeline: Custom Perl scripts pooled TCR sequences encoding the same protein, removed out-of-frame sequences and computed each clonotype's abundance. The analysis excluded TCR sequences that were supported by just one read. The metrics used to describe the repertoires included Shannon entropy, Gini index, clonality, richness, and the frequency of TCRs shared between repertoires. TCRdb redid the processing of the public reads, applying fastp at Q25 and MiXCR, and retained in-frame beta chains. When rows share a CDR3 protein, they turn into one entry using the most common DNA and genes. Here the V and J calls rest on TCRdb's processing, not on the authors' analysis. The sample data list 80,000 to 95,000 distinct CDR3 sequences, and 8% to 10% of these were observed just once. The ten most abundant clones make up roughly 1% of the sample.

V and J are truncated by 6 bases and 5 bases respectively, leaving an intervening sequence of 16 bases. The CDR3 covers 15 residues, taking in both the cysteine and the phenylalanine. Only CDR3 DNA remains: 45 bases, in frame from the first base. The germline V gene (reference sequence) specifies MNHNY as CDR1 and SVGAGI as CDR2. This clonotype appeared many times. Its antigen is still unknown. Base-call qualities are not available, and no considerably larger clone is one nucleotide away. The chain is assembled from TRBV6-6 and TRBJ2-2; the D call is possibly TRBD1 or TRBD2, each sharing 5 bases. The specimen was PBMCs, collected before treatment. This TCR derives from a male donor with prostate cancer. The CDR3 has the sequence CASSPGPALTGELFF. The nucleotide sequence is TGTGCCAGCAGCCCGGGACCGGCACTTACCGGGGAGCTGTTTTTT.